Sequencing of this TCR beta chain was carried out in a study of blood T cell repertoires in COVID-19. Libraries were prepared by immunoSEQ multiplex PCR; TCRdb keeps only in-frame clonotypes and omits some of them. The table lists around 320,000 clones, approximately 89% of them singletons, with 8.5% to 14% in the top ten. This clone was seen a single time. Germline CDR1 WSHSY, CDR2 SAAADI. This CDR3 has 15 residues. Germline trimming cut 3 bases from V and 0 bases from J; bases unmatched to any gene: 2. The rearrangement uses TRBV10-2 and TRBJ1-2; 9 bases are a match to TRBD1. The sequencing sample was made of peripheral blood. The receptor's source is a woman aged 30 to 39 with COVID-19, enrolled during active disease. CDR3: CASSEYRGPNYGYTF. The CDR3 region has the DNA TGCGCCAGCAGTGAATACAGGGGGCCTAACTATGGCTACACCTTC.